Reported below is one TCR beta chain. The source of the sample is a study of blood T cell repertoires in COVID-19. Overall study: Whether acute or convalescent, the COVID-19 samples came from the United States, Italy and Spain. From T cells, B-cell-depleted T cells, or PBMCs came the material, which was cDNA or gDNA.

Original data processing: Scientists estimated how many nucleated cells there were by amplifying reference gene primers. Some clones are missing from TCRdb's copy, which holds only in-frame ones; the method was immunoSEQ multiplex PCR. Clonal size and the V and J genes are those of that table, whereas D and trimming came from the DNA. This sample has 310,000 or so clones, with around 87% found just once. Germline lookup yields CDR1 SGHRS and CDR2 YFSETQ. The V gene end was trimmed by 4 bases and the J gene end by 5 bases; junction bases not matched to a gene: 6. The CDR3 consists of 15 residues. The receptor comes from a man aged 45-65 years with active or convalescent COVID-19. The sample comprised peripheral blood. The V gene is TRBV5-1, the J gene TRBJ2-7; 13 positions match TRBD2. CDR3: CASSEGLAGVHEQYF. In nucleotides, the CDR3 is TGCGCCAGCAGCGAAGGACTAGCGGGGGTCCACGAGCAGTACTTC.